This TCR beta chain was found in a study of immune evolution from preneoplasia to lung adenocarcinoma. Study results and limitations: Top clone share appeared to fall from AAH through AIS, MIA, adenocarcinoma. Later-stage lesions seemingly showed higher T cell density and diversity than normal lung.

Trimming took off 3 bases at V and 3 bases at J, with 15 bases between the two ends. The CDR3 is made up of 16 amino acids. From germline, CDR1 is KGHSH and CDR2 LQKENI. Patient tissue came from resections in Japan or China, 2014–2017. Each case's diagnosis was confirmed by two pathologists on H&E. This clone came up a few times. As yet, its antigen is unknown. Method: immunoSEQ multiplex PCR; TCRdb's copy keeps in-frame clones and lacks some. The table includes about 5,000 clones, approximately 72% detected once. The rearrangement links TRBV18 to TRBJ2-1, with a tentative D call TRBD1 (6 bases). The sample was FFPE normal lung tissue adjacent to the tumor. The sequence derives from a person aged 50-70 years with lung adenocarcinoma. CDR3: CASSPPGTPFYNEQFF. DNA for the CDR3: TGTGCCAGCTCACCGCCCGGGACACCTTTCTACAATGAGCAGTTCTTC. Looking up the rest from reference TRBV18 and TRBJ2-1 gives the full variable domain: NAGVMQNPRHLVRRRGQEARLRCSPMKGHSHVYWYRQLPEEGLKFMVYLQKENIIDESGMPKERFSAEFPKEGPSILRIQQVVRGDSAAYFCASSPPGTPFYNEQFFGPGTRLTVL.